A selection of T cell receptor beta chains follows, all from one sample in a study of control samples from healthy donors and cancer patients. Using immunoSEQ multiplex PCR, the repertoire was profiled, and TCRdb retains in-frame clones only, with some absent. The table shows 100,000 to 150,000 clones, with 80% to 95% occurring only once. The sample taken for sequencing was blood. All receptors come from a man aged 18 to 30 in good health. Each CDR3 is given with its conserved first and last residue. Each record gives: CDR3 DNA, CDR3 protein, V gene, D gene, clone size, J gene. D genes are given only for firm matches. Clone size, where shown, is once, few, many, or a class for clones that have expanded.

TGTGCCAGCAGAGGGACAGGGGCAAACCAGCCCCAGCATTTT CASRGTGANQPQHF TRBV2 TRBD1 . TRBJ1-5
TGTGCCTGGAGGACTAGGGTCCTAAGCCCTGGAAACACCATATATTTT CAWRTRVLSPGNTIYF TRBV30 . . TRBJ1-3
TGTGCCAGCAGTTACTCCGGGACGGTGATCTACGAGCAGTACTTC CASSYSGTVIYEQYF TRBV6-5 . . TRBJ2-7
TGTGCCAGCAGTAGCAGGGGCGAGCAGCCCCAGCATTTT CASSSRGEQPQHF TRBV2 . . TRBJ1-5
TGTGCCAGCAGTGAAGCGGGACAGAAGAATGAAAAACTGTTTTTT CASSEAGQKNEKLFF TRBV2 TRBD1 . TRBJ1-4
TGTGCCAGCAGTGAAGCTCTACGGTCCCAAGAGACCCAGTACTTC CASSEALRSQETQYF TRBV2 . . TRBJ2-5
TGTGCCAGCAGTTTTACAGGGGGCAGGACTGAAGCTTTCTTT CASSFTGGRTEAFF TRBV27 TRBD1 . TRBJ1-1
TGTGCCAGTACGACTCGACAGAGCTATGGCTACACCTTC CASTTRQSYGYTF TRBV19 . . TRBJ1-2
TGTGCCACCAGCAGAGATCAGGGTAAAGCCCGATACGAGCAGTACTTC CATSRDQGKARYEQYF TRBV15 . once TRBJ2-7
TGTGCCAGCAGTTACTTAGGACAGGGAGGAGAGTATTTT CASSYLGQGGEYF TRBV6-5 TRBD1 . TRBJ2-3
TGTGCCAGTACCCAACAGGGGAGAGAAAAACTGTTTTTT CASTQQGREKLFF TRBV19 TRBD1 . TRBJ1-4
TGTGCCAGCAGCCAAGTAGGAGCTTTCTTT CASSQVGAFF TRBV12-3/TRBV12-4 . . TRBJ1-1
TGTGCCAGCAGTGAAGCGCCGGGGGACTATGGCTACACCTTC CASSEAPGDYGYTF TRBV6-1 . . TRBJ1-2
TGTGCCAGCAAGCGGGGGAACGCCTACAATGAGCAGTTCTTC CASKRGNAYNEQFF TRBV7-2 TRBD2 . TRBJ2-1
TGCGCCAGCGCTAGCAGCCCGGGACAGGGGAATGGCTACACCTTC CASASSPGQGNGYTF TRBV4-1 TRBD1 . TRBJ1-2
TGTGCCAGCAGCTTCTCCCCGGGGAATTCACCCCTCCACTTT CASSFSPGNSPLHF TRBV7-3 . once TRBJ1-6
TGTGCCAGCAGCTTGGAACAGGGAGCTGGCTACACCTTC CASSLEQGAGYTF TRBV5-6 . . TRBJ1-2
TGTGCCAGCAGCGTAGCAGCGGGCGACACTGAAGCTTTCTTT CASSVAAGDTEAFF TRBV9 . . TRBJ1-1
TGTGCTAGTGGTTTAGGACAGGGGTTTACGGGAACTGAAGCTTTCTTT CASGLGQGFTGTEAFF TRBV12-5 TRBD1 . TRBJ1-1
TGTGCCAGCAGCTTGATTCAGGGGTACAGCACAGATACGCAGTATTTT CASSLIQGYSTDTQYF TRBV5-6 . . TRBJ2-3
TGTGCCAGCTCACTGGCGGGGGAACCGGTCTACAATGAGCAGTTCTTC CASSLAGEPVYNEQFF TRBV18 TRBD2 . TRBJ2-1
TGCGCCAGCAGCCCAGGGACAGGGTCTGCCCACGAGCAGTACTTC CASSPGTGSAHEQYF TRBV4-1 TRBD1 . TRBJ2-7
TGTGCTAGTGGTGCACGTCCCAAAGGGGGCTTACCGATCAATGAGCAGTTCTTC CASGARPKGGLPINEQFF TRBV12-5 TRBD1 . TRBJ2-1
TGTGCCAGCAGTCGGGACTTCTACGAGCAGTACTTC CASSRDFYEQYF TRBV5-6 . . TRBJ2-7
TGTGCCAGCAGCTTAACCCGGACTAGCGGGGCCGACAATGAGCAGTTCTTC CASSLTRTSGADNEQFF TRBV7-9 TRBD2 . TRBJ2-1